The 19 T cell receptor beta chains reported below all come from one sample, sequenced in a study of T cell responses to AZD1222 COVID-19 vaccine (dated by TCRdb to the early 2020s). The meaning of the sample's time point label: about 28 days (+/-7) after the second vaccine dose. The library was generated by the immunoSEQ multiplex PCR assay. Not all clones reach the TCRdb copy of this immuneACCESS table, which keeps in-frame sequences only. Checked studies attribute under half of the gap to unresolved V genes and leave the rest unexplained. This sample holds 55,000 to 65,000 clones; around 80% were observed only once. About 3.5% of the sample comes from the top ten. The input for sequencing was peripheral blood, taken 28 days after the second AZD1222 dose. The receptors here all came from an adult who received the AZD1222 COVID-19 vaccine.

This chain uses TRBV12-3 or TRBV12-4 with TRBJ1-5; D is ambiguous. The CDR3 covers 12 residues. Trimming pared 2 bases from V and 6 bases from J, leaving 5 bases between. The CDR3, as DNA: TGTGCCAGCAGTTTATCGGGTCAGCCCCAGCATTTT. Its translation is CASSLSGQPQHF.

CDR3 region: CASRMWPTNTGELFF. DNA of the CDR3: TGTGCCAGTCGGATGTGGCCGACTAACACCGGGGAGCTGTTTTTT. This sequence joins TRBV11-2 and TRBJ2-2, with no clear D. This CDR3 is 15 amino acids long. Germline V lookup: CDR1 SGHAT, CDR2 FQNNGV. The V gene lost 9 bases and the J gene lost 2 bases, with 16 bases spanning the gap.

This clone was detected only a few times. J is TRBJ2-1 and V is TRBV7-2; no clear D gene. Germline CDR1 and CDR2: SGHTA and FQGNSA. V was shortened by 1 base and J by 2 bases, with 15 bases between the two germline ends. The CDR3 spans 17 residues. The CDR3 sequence is CASSLVALGLPYNEQFF. DNA of the CDR3: TGTGCCAGCAGCTTAGTAGCTCTCGGCCTTCCCTACAATGAGCAGTTCTTC.

The chain uses TRBV6-2 or TRBV6-3 and TRBJ2-2, with D unresolved. The CDR3 contains 14 residues. The germline CDR1 and CDR2 sequences are MNHEY and SVGEGT. V shed 2 bases and J shed 2 bases, with 6 bases lying between them. The CDR3 DNA is TGTGCCAGCAGTTACAACTACAACACCGGGGAGCTGTTTTTT. This codes for CASSYNYNTGELFF.

The V gene is TRBV7-2, the J gene TRBJ1-1; TRBD1 might be the D (5 bases). This CDR3 has 15 residues. Trimming removed 4 bases from V and 0 bases from J, with 12 bases in between. CDR1 SGHTA and CDR2 FQGNSA come from the germline V gene. The CDR3 nucleotides are TGTGCCAGCAGCTGGAGCGACAGATTGAACACTGAAGCTTTCTTT. The encoded protein is CASSWSDRLNTEAFF.

The V and J genes are TRBV12-5 and TRBJ2-3, with D maybe TRBD1 (6 bases). The CDR3 has 13 residues. The germline gives CDR1 LGHNT, CDR2 FRNRAP. The V end lost 6 bases, the J end lost 3 bases, and 10 bases lay between the germline ends. DNA of the CDR3: TGTGCTAGTGGAAAGGGGGATACAGATACGCAGTATTTT. Translation gives CASGKGDTDTQYF.

This chain links TRBV5-4 with TRBJ2-3; D remains unclear. The CDR3 loop spans 16 amino acids. CDR1 is SGHNT, CDR2 YYREEE, per germline (reference sequence). Trimming removed 1 base at V and 2 bases at J, with 14 bases between. In DNA form, the CDR3 reads TGTGCCAGCAGCTTGATGCAGGAGCCCCACACAGATACGCAGTATTTT. Translation gives CASSLMQEPHTDTQYF.

The chain recombines TRBV23-1 with TRBJ1-1, with 9 bases identical to TRBD1. TRBV23-1 is sorted into the ORF group, with uncertain function. V gave up 3 bases and J gave up 1 base; unmatched junction bases: 9. This CDR3 has 17 amino acids. CDR3 nucleotide sequence: TGCGCCAGCAGTCAGGAGGGACAGGGAGCCCCGAACACTGAAGCTTTCTTT. It yields the protein CASSQEGQGAPNTEAFF.

The chain carries TRBV6-6 and TRBJ2-5; D is possibly TRBD1 (6 bases). Trimming stripped 11 bases from V and 4 bases from J, with 11 bases between. CDR3 size: 11 residues. Per germline, CDR1 MNHNY and CDR2 SVGAGI (reference sequence). The CDR3 spells CAAARGETQYF. The DNA of the CDR3 is TGTGCCGCCGCCAGGGGAGAGACCCAGTACTTC.

The V gene is TRBV11-2, the J gene TRBJ2-7, with TRBD1 matching 7 bases. The V gene end was trimmed by 5 bases and the J gene end by 4 bases; junction bases not matched to a gene: 14. This CDR3 spans 16 amino acids. CDR1 and CDR2 from the germline V gene are SGHAT and FQNNGV. CDR3 nucleotide sequence: TGTGCCAGCAGCCCCACCGTAGACAGGGACATTTACGAGCAGTACTTC. This sequence encodes CASSPTVDRDIYEQYF.

The rearrangement uses TRBV29-1 and TRBJ2-3; 9 bases are a match to TRBD1. The CDR3 sequence is 14 residues long. CDR1 and CDR2 from the germline V gene are SQVTM and ANQGSEA. J lost 0 bases, V lost 7 bases, and 5 bases had no gene match. The CDR3 DNA sequence: TGCAGCGCAGGGACAGGGATTAGCACAGATACGCAGTATTTT. Its protein product is CSAGTGISTDTQYF.

The chain employs TRBV7-8 and TRBJ1-1; D is ambiguous. Trimming shortened V by 6 bases and J by 1 base, and 6 bases separated the two germline ends. The germline CDR1 and CDR2 sequences are SGHVS and FQNEAQ. The CDR3 is 12 residues long. In nucleotides, the CDR3 is TGTGCCAGCAGATCTCGGAACACTGAAGCTTTCTTT. Its protein is CASRSRNTEAFF. Full variable domain (rest looked up from reference TRBV7-8 and TRBJ1-1): GAGVSQSPRYKVAKRGQDVALRCDPISGHVSLFWYQQALGQGPEFLTYFQNEAQLDKSGLPSDRFFAERPEGSVSTLKIQRTQQEDSAVYLCASRSRNTEAFFGQGTRLTVV.

The chain recombines TRBV12-3 or TRBV12-4 with TRBJ1-4, with D maybe TRBD1 (6 bases). The CDR3 consists of 11 residues. V was clipped by 5 bases and J by 8 bases, with 6 bases between them. The DNA of the CDR3 is TGTGCCAGCAGTCAGGGGGAAAAACTGTTTTTT. It codes for CASSQGEKLFF.

V is TRBV12-3 or TRBV12-4 and J is TRBJ1-1; no reliable D call. The CDR3 totals 12 residues. V dropped 3 bases and J dropped 3 bases, with 5 bases sitting between them. CDR3 nucleotide sequence: TGTGCCAGCAGTTTGGATTACACTGAAGCTTTCTTT. It translates to CASSLDYTEAFF.

V is TRBV24-1 and J is TRBJ2-2, with D possibly being TRBD1 or TRBD2 (5 bases each). From germline, CDR1 is KGHDR and CDR2 SFDVKD. The CDR3 sequence is 16 residues long. V was clipped by 2 bases and J by 1 base, with 10 bases between them. CDR3 sequence reads: CATSDYSGRNTGELFF. CDR3 nucleotide sequence: TGTGCCACCAGTGATTATTCAGGGAGGAACACCGGGGAGCTGTTTTTT.

The V and J genes are TRBV11-2 and TRBJ1-4; 10 bases align to TRBD1. With V trimmed by 4 bases and J by 6 bases, 8 bases remained unmatched. CDR1 is SGHAT, CDR2 FQNNGV, per germline. This CDR3 region has 16 residues. Written as DNA, the CDR3 is TGTGCCAGCAGCTCCTGGACAGGGGGTGTGGATGAAAAACTGTTTTTT. Its protein product is CASSSWTGGVDEKLFF.

Only one count was recorded for this clone. The chain joins TRBV28 to TRBJ1-6; 8 bases align to TRBD1. Trimming at V came to 3 bases and at J to 10 bases, leaving 5 bases not matched to a gene. The CDR3 extends over 14 amino acids. The germline gives CDR1 MDHEN, CDR2 SYDVKM. In nucleotides, the CDR3 is TGTGCCAGCAGTTTGGCCAGGGGGCTCTCACCCCTCCACTTT. Translated: CASSLARGLSPLHF.

This sequence joins TRBV7-3 and TRBJ2-5; D tentatively reads TRBD1 or TRBD2 (5 bases each). Germline loops: CDR1 SGHTA, CDR2 FQGTGA. The CDR3 totals 13 residues. Trimming cost V 5 bases and J 7 bases, with 14 bases left between them. The CDR3 DNA follows: TGTGCCAGCAGCACCGGGGCCGGTGGGACCCAGTACTTC. Encoded protein: CASSTGAGGTQYF.

The sample holds one count of this clone. The gene calls are TRBV12-3 or TRBV12-4 and TRBJ1-6; D might be TRBD1 (5 bases). Trimming stripped 0 bases from V and 12 bases from J, with 9 bases between. The CDR3 is 13 residues long. CDR3 coding DNA: TGTGCCAGCAGTTTAGCGGAGGGGCAACCCCTCCACTTT. Protein: CASSLAEGQPLHF.